Listed here are 11 T cell receptor beta chains from one sample, sequenced in a study of beta chain features in type 1 diabetes listed by TCRdb under 2018. Libraries came from the immunoSEQ multiplex PCR assay. All of the isolated RNA was reverse transcribed with the High Capacity cDNA Reverse Transcription Kit, so expressed TCRB transcripts were sequenced. TCRdb retrieved this table from immuneACCESS and kept in-frame rearrangements only. Not all clones are present; in checked studies, unresolved V genes account for under half, and no reason is known for the remainder. The sample has 680,000 or so clones on record, around 15% of them singletons. The ten largest clones capture about 0.086% of the sample. What was sequenced was naive CD4+ T cells from blood. The cell subset or site label, read with the paper, signifies: true naive CD4+ T cells. The receptors here all came from a man between 18 and 35 years old in good health.

This clone was observed a few times. The V and J genes are TRBV7-2 and TRBJ2-1; 10 bases agree with TRBD2. J gave up 5 bases and V 4 bases, and 5 bases lay outside the gene matches. Germline loops: CDR1 SGHTA, CDR2 FQGNSA. CDR3 length equals 15 residues. The CDR3 is CASSWVAGGDNEQFF. In DNA, the CDR3 is TGTGCCAGCAGCTGGGTAGCGGGAGGCGACAATGAGCAGTTCTTC.

The chain links TRBV23-1 to TRBJ1-1; no reliable D call. TRBV23-1 qualifies as an ORF whose function is uncertain. V lost 3 bases and J 11 bases, leaving 10 bases between the germline ends. The CDR3 consists of 11 residues. This CDR3 reads CASSHPPTAFF. The DNA for the CDR3 is TGCGCCAGCAGTCATCCCCCTACGGCTTTCTTT.

In its sample, this clone was seen a few times. The chain combines TRBV7-2 with TRBJ2-3, with 7 bases matching TRBD1. The CDR3 runs 14 residues. With 5 bases clipped from V and 2 bases from J, the junction kept 4 bases outside the gene matches. The V gene's germline CDR1 is SGHTA and CDR2 FQGNSA. For the CDR3, the DNA is TGTGCCAGCAGCCTTGACAGGGACACAGATACGCAGTATTTT. Translation: CASSLDRDTDTQYF.

This clone was seen a handful of times. The chain is built from TRBV29-1 and TRBJ1-1; TRBD1 might be the D (6 bases). Germline CDR1 reads SQVTM; CDR2 reads ANQGSEA. Trimming cost V 4 bases and J 6 bases, with 15 bases left between them. The CDR3 runs 13 residues. CDR3 residues: CSVVRTEGAEAFF. The CDR3 nucleotides read TGCAGCGTTGTCCGGACAGAAGGCGCTGAAGCTTTCTTT.

This chain connects TRBV28 to TRBJ2-6; TRBD1 might be the D (6 bases). Trimming stripped 10 bases from V and 4 bases from J, with 14 bases between. The CDR3 sequence is 14 residues long. The germline V gene encodes CDR1 MDHEN and CDR2 SYDVKM. The CDR3 reads CATDTGYGANVLTF. Written as DNA, the CDR3 is TGTGCCACAGATACAGGGTACGGGGCCAACGTCCTGACTTTC.

V and J are TRBV5-6 and TRBJ2-3; D unresolved. V lost 4 bases to trimming and J lost 5 bases, with 5 bases between them. CDR1 is SGHDT and CDR2 is YYEEEE in the germline V gene. CDR3 length equals 11 residues. CDR3 amino acids: CASSRRDTQYF. The CDR3 DNA reads as TGTGCCAGCAGCAGAAGAGATACGCAGTATTTT.

This clone was counted a single time. The chain carries TRBV5-1 and TRBJ1-5; D is perhaps TRBD1 (6 bases). From germline, CDR1 is SGHRS and CDR2 YFSETQ. This CDR3 is built from 14 residues. V shed 4 bases and J shed 4 bases, with 12 bases lying between them. CDR3 DNA sequence: TGCGCCAGCAGCACGGGACAACAAAATCAGCCCCAGCATTTT. Translation: CASSTGQQNQPQHF.

This chain links TRBV7-2 with TRBJ1-1, with no clear D. The germline V and J ends were trimmed by 5 bases and 5 bases, with 15 bases remaining between them. The CDR3 runs 14 residues. The germline V gene has CDR1 SGHTA and CDR2 FQGNSA. CDR3 coding DNA: TGTGCCAGCAGCCTAACACAGCGGGGTACTGAAGCTTTCTTT. It is translated as CASSLTQRGTEAFF. The full variable domain, completed using reference TRBV7-2 and TRBJ1-1, is GAGVSQSPSNKVTEKGKDVELRCDPISGHTALYWYRQSLGQGLEFLIYFQGNSAPDKSGLPSDRFSAERTGGSVSTLTIQRTQQEDSAVYLCASSLTQRGTEAFFGQGTRLTVV.

The V call is TRBV4-2, the J call TRBJ1-1, with 7 bases fitting TRBD1. The CDR3 contains 14 residues. Trimming removed 5 bases from V and 7 bases from J; junction bases left unmatched: 10. Per germline, CDR1 LGHNA and CDR2 YNFKEQ. The CDR3 region is CASSNPTGSIEAFF. CDR3 DNA sequence: TGTGCCAGCAGCAATCCGACAGGGAGCATTGAAGCTTTCTTT.

The V gene is TRBV7-2, the J gene TRBJ2-4; 7 bases agree with TRBD1. V lost 5 bases to trimming and J lost 0 bases; unmatched junction nucleotides: 4. The CDR3 contains 15 residues. The germline V gene encodes CDR1 SGHTA and CDR2 FQGNSA. CDR3 loop: CASSTDRVAKNIQYF. The CDR3 DNA reads TGTGCCAGCAGCACTGACAGGGTAGCCAAAAACATTCAGTACTTC.

This clone has only a few counts. The chain is built from TRBV4-3 and TRBJ1-2, with TRBD1 identical over 8 bases. The V gene's germline CDR1 is LGHNA and CDR2 YSLEER. The CDR3 runs 18 residues. Trimming at V came to 1 base and at J to 0 bases, leaving 10 bases not matched to a gene. CDR3: CASSQAAGRGLPNYGYTF. DNA for the CDR3: TGCGCCAGCAGCCAAGCGGCTGGCAGGGGGCTTCCTAACTATGGCTACACCTTC.